Below, 25 T cell receptor beta chains from the same sample are listed, as sequenced in a study of T cells in tuberculosis. Libraries were prepared by immunoSEQ multiplex PCR; TCRdb keeps only in-frame clonotypes and omits some of them. The table records tens of thousands of clones, around nine tenths of them present only once. The sample taken for sequencing was PBMCs. Source of these receptors: a donor aged 5 to 30 with latent tuberculosis or without tuberculosis infection. Some clones in this sample may be carry-over from other donors' samples.

The chain joins TRBV28 to TRBJ1-5; D ambiguous. V gave up 10 bases and J gave up 2 bases, with 12 bases separating them. This CDR3 has 13 amino acids. CDR1 MDHEN and CDR2 SYDVKM come from the germline V gene. The CDR3 DNA follows: TGTGCCATCTGGGGAGGAGGCAATCAGCCCCAGCATTTT. Its translation is CAIWGGGNQPQHF.

J is TRBJ2-3 and V is TRBV20-1; no definite D call. Germline CDR1 reads DFQATT; CDR2 reads SNEGSKA (reference sequence). The V end was cut by 7 bases, the J end by 0 bases, with 5 bases between. The CDR3 is made up of 11 amino acids. The DNA of the CDR3 is TGCAGTGTAACTAGCACAGATACGCAGTATTTT. It translates to CSVTSTDTQYF.

The V call is TRBV9, the J call TRBJ2-1, with D tentatively TRBD2 (6 bases). Deletions cut 0 bases from V and 1 base from J, with 8 bases between. The CDR3 covers 15 residues. Germline assignment: CDR1 SGDLS and CDR2 YYNGEE. CDR3 amino acids: CASSVAGASYNEQFF. The CDR3 DNA sequence: TGTGCCAGCAGCGTAGCGGGAGCGTCCTACAATGAGCAGTTCTTC. Together with reference TRBV9 and TRBJ2-1, the CDR3 gives the full variable domain: DSGVTQTPKHLITATGQRVTLRCSPRSGDLSVYWYQQSLDQGLQFLIQYYNGEERAKGNILERFSAQQFPDLHSELNLSSLELGDSALYFCASSVAGASYNEQFFGPGTRLTVL.

The chain couples TRBV5-4 to TRBJ2-6, with a tentative D call TRBD1 (6 bases). The CDR3 length is 19 residues. V lost 1 base and J lost 4, with 21 bases in between. Germline V CDR1 and CDR2: SGHNT, YYREEE (reference sequence). The CDR3 coding sequence is TGTGCCAGCAGCTTGCGCGGGCGAACAGGGTCTTCCGGGGCCAACGTCCTGACTTTC. It specifies CASSLRGRTGSSGANVLTF.

This clone was detected once. The rearrangement links TRBV29-1 to TRBJ2-7; the match to TRBD1 covers 9 bases. This CDR3 spans 13 amino acids. Germline V gives CDR1 SQVTM, CDR2 ANQGSEA. J lost 3 bases, V lost 6 bases, and 6 bases had no gene match. CDR3 bases: TGCAGCGTCGAGGGACAGGGACTCTACGAGCAGTACTTC. This codes for CSVEGQGLYEQYF.

This clone was observed once. V gene TRBV5-1 combines with J gene TRBJ1-3, with D possibly being TRBD1 (6 bases). The CDR3 is made up of 17 amino acids. Germline assignment: CDR1 SGHRS and CDR2 YFSETQ. The V end was cut by 4 bases, the J end by 1 base, with 18 bases between. CDR3 loop: CASSRHRVAFSGNTIYF. CDR3 coding DNA: TGCGCCAGCAGCCGCCACAGGGTTGCCTTTTCTGGAAACACCATATATTTT.

This clone was counted a few times. The rearrangement joins TRBV7-6 to TRBJ1-5, with 12 bases lining up with TRBD1. The CDR3 totals 14 residues. Germline V gene data show CDR1 as SGHVS and CDR2 as FNYEAQ. V trimming: 8 bases; J trimming: 7 bases; junction bases outside the gene matches: 6. CDR3 in amino acids: CASGGQGAGQPQHF. CDR3 DNA: TGTGCCAGCGGGGGACAGGGGGCAGGGCAGCCCCAGCATTTT. Together with reference TRBV7-6 and TRBJ1-5, the CDR3 gives the full variable domain: GAGVSQSPRYKVTKRGQDVALRCDPISGHVSLYWYRQALGQGPEFLTYFNYEAQQDKSGLPNDRFSAERPEGSISTLTIQRTEQRDSAMYRCASGGQGAGQPQHFGDGTRLSIL.

The V gene is TRBV5-1, the J gene TRBJ2-7, with D possibly TRBD2 on 6 matching bases. The CDR3 extends over 15 amino acids. Trimming took 0 bases from V and 6 from J, leaving 16 bases between them. Germline values: CDR1 SGHRS, CDR2 YFSETQ. DNA of the CDR3: TGCGCCAGCAGCTTGGAGGTGGGACTCGCCCGCGAGCAGTACTTC. Its protein product is CASSLEVGLAREQYF.

This rearrangement joins TRBV6-1 to TRBJ2-3, with 9 bases fitting TRBD2. V trimming: 2 bases; J trimming: 5 bases; junction bases outside the gene matches: 8. This CDR3 is 16 amino acids long. CDR1 and CDR2 (germline): MNHNS, SASEGT. CDR3 residues: CASSERAGGGIDTQYF. The CDR3 coding sequence is TGTGCCAGCAGTGAACGCGCGGGAGGGGGGATAGATACGCAGTATTTT.

This rearrangement joins TRBV6-5 to TRBJ1-1, with 8 bases fitting TRBD1. CDR3 length: 14 amino acids. V shed 8 bases, J shed 1 base, and the junction held 6 bases outside the gene matches. Germline loops: CDR1 MNHEY, CDR2 SVGAGI. The CDR3 loop reads CASRRTGPNTEAFF. Here the CDR3 DNA reads TGTGCCAGCCGACGGACAGGGCCGAACACTGAAGCTTTCTTT.

The chain employs TRBV30 and TRBJ1-5; D is undetermined. CDR3 length: 15 amino acids. CDR1 GTSNPN and CDR2 SVGIG come from the germline V gene (reference sequence). Trimming removed 0 bases at V and 7 bases at J, with 16 bases between. This chain's CDR3 is CAWSVPAPGSQPQHF. The CDR3 region has the DNA TGTGCCTGGAGTGTACCCGCCCCGGGGAGCCAGCCCCAGCATTTT.

The chain is built from TRBV6-5 and TRBJ2-1; 11 nucleotides line up with TRBD1. Germline trimming cut 6 bases from V and 4 bases from J; bases unmatched to any gene: 5. The CDR3 spans 15 residues. Germline values: CDR1 MNHEY, CDR2 SVGAGI. This chain's CDR3 is CASRPGTGGYNEQFF. For the CDR3, the DNA is TGTGCCAGCAGACCCGGGACAGGGGGTTACAATGAGCAGTTCTTC.

The chain employs TRBV18 and TRBJ2-5, with D hard to call. Trimming left V 5 bases short and J 1 base short, with 14 bases between. The length of the CDR3 is 15 residues. Germline values: CDR1 KGHSH, CDR2 LQKENI. The CDR3 protein is CASSVRVQLQETQYF. CDR3 sequence (DNA): TGTGCCAGCTCAGTCCGGGTTCAGCTCCAAGAGACCCAGTACTTC.

V usage is TRBV7-9 and J usage is TRBJ2-5, with TRBD2 identical over 8 bases. V shed 5 bases and J 5 bases; nucleotides not matched to a gene: 13. CDR3 size: 16 residues. The germline gives CDR1 SEHNR, CDR2 FQNEAQ (reference sequence). The CDR3 spells CASSRPGGPAMETQYF. CDR3 DNA sequence: TGTGCCAGCAGCCGACCGGGGGGGCCCGCGATGGAGACCCAGTACTTC.

This clone was seen a handful of times. This chain connects TRBV27 to TRBJ1-5; weak D call: TRBD1 (6 bases). The length of the CDR3 is 14 residues. Germline CDR1 MNHEY, CDR2 SMNVEV (reference sequence). Trimming cost V 5 bases and J 5 bases, with 13 bases left between them. Written as DNA, the CDR3 is TGTGCCAGCAGTCCGCGGACAGTGGATCAGCCCCAGCATTTT. Amino acids: CASSPRTVDQPQHF.

This chain uses TRBV21-1 with TRBJ1-5; the DNA was not used to check the table's D call, TRBD1. TRBV21-1 is an annotated pseudogene. The CDR3 has 18 residues. CDR3 residues: CASSLDRGHRYSNQPQHF. CDR3 DNA sequence: TGTGCCAGCAGCTTGGACAGGGGGCATCGATATAGCAATCAGCCCCAGCATTTT.

The gene calls are TRBV21-1 and TRBJ1-1. TRBV21-1 is assigned pseudogene status. The CDR3 consists of 14 residues. CDR3 bases: TGTGCCAGCAGGAGTAAAGCGGGGGGCACTGAAGCTTTCTTT. Amino acids: CASRSKAGGTEAFF.

V and J are TRBV30 and TRBJ1-2, with TRBD1 matching over 9 bases. Trimming cost V 4 bases and J 4 bases; bases outside gene matches: 4. CDR3 length equals 13 residues. Germline values: CDR1 GTSNPN, CDR2 SVGIG (reference sequence). This CDR3 is CAWNRDRAYGYTF. For the CDR3, the DNA is TGTGCCTGGAATCGGGACAGGGCCTATGGCTACACCTTC.

The chain is built from TRBV29-1 and TRBJ1-2; D is perhaps TRBD1 (5 bases). CDR1 is SQVTM, CDR2 ANQGSEA, per germline. This CDR3 spans 14 amino acids. The V end lost 4 bases, the J end lost 4 bases, and 16 bases lay between the germline ends. CDR3 in amino acids: CSVGAGEGSYGYTF. The CDR3 nucleotides read TGCAGCGTTGGAGCGGGGGAGGGATCCTATGGCTACACCTTC.

The chain links TRBV7-2 to TRBJ2-5; D is unclear. This CDR3 spans 13 amino acids. Trimming stripped 3 bases from V and 4 bases from J, with 9 bases between. Germline V gene sequence: CDR1 SGHTA, CDR2 FQGNSA. The DNA of the CDR3 is TGTGCCAGCAGCTTTGCGGTCCTAGAGACCCAGTACTTC. Translated, it gives CASSFAVLETQYF. Supplemented by reference TRBV7-2 and TRBJ2-5, the full variable domain reads GAGVSQSPSNKVTEKGKDVELRCDPISGHTALYWYRQSLGQGLEFLIYFQGNSAPDKSGLPSDRFSAERTGGSVSTLTIQRTQQEDSAVYLCASSFAVLETQYFGPGTRLLVL.

The V gene is TRBV7-9, the J gene TRBJ2-2, with 8 bases identical to TRBD1. This CDR3 region has 16 residues. The germline V gene encodes CDR1 SEHNR and CDR2 FQNEAQ (reference sequence). Trimming took 9 bases from V and 4 from J; bases not matched to a gene: 13. The CDR3 sequence is CASQGADRTGTGELFF. In DNA form, the CDR3 reads TGTGCCAGTCAGGGGGCCGACCGAACGGGCACCGGGGAGCTGTTTTTT.

J is TRBJ1-3 and V is TRBV29-1, with 7 nucleotides matching TRBD1. Per germline, CDR1 SQVTM and CDR2 ANQGSEA. This CDR3 comprises 17 residues. The trim removed 1 base at V and 0 bases at J, leaving 9 bases unmatched. The CDR3 protein is CSVEAWDSTASGNTIYF. CDR3 DNA: TGCAGCGTTGAAGCCTGGGACAGCACGGCCTCTGGAAACACCATATATTTT.

V and J are TRBV7-9 and TRBJ2-7, with D possibly being TRBD1 (6 bases). The CDR3 runs 13 residues. The germline V and J ends were trimmed by 3 bases and 6 bases, with 12 bases remaining between them. Germline assignment: CDR1 SEHNR and CDR2 FQNEAQ (reference sequence). DNA of the CDR3: TGTGCCAGCAGCTTTTCAGGGGCGGCCGAGCAGTACTTC. It encodes CASSFSGAAEQYF.

This rearrangement joins TRBV27 to TRBJ1-5; 7 bases are a match to TRBD1. V gave up 5 bases and J gave up 2 bases; unmatched junction bases: 6. The germline gives CDR1 MNHEY, CDR2 SMNVEV (reference sequence). The CDR3 contains 15 residues. CDR3 nucleotides: TGTGCCAGCAGTCCGAGACAGGGAGGCAATCAGCCCCAGCATTTT. Its translation is CASSPRQGGNQPQHF.

This clone occurred once. The chain has TRBV4-2 and TRBJ2-3, with TRBD2 matching over 8 bases. Per germline, CDR1 LGHNA and CDR2 YNFKEQ. The ends lost 1 base at V and 6 bases at J; junction bases unmatched: 18. The CDR3 extends over 19 amino acids. Written as DNA, the CDR3 is TGTGCCAGCAGCCAAGTGGGATCCGACGACGCGGGAGGACGGGATACGCAGTATTTT. This gives the protein CASSQVGSDDAGGRDTQYF.